This T cell receptor beta chain was sequenced during a study of T cell repertoires in cytomegalovirus infection. At the level of the study: Public signatures in TCR beta pointed to CMV infection and matching HLA type.

The table lists this clonotype with a few counts. Antigen specificity is unknown. The CDR3 loop spans 14 amino acids. Trimming took 3 bases from V and 8 from J, leaving 13 bases between them. From germline, CDR1 is SEHNR and CDR2 FQNEAQ (reference sequence). In TCRdb, the reads were re-called with MiXCR into one record per CDR3 protein. The sample shows roughly 640,000 distinct CDR3 sequences, roughly a quarter of them seen only once. Study-wide results and caveats: HLA-C-restricted, CMV-specific TCR beta clonotypes were dominant ex vivo.

The chain employs TRBV7-9 and TRBJ1-4; D is possibly TRBD1 (5 bases). The sequencing sample was made of CD8+ T cells from PBMCs. The source of this sequence is a human donor in good health (CMV status not recorded). Some clones in this sample may be carry-over from other donors' samples. The CDR3 is CASSFPGLGEKLFF. CDR3 coding DNA: TGTGCCAGCAGCTTCCCAGGGTTAGGGGAAAAACTGTTTTTT. The full variable domain, rest sourced from reference TRBV7-9 and TRBJ1-4, is DTGVSQNPRHKITKRGQNVTFRCDPISEHNRLYWYRQTLGQGPEFLTYFQNEAQLEKSRLLSDRFSAERPKGSFSTLEIQRTEQGDSAMYLCASSFPGLGEKLFFGSGTQLSVL.